This T cell receptor (beta chain) came from a study of blood T cells in healthy people across ages. CDR1 and CDR2 (germline): MNHEY, SMNVEV (reference sequence). The CDR3 runs 15 residues. The trim removed 4 bases at V and 3 bases at J, leaving 5 bases unmatched. Notes on this clonotype: Given a much more abundant clone one base away, this may be a read error.

Primers used in a second PCR of roughly 6 to 11 cycles were a sample-barcoded 5' primer and a J-beta primer mix. MiXCR, applied by TCRdb to the 5' RACE reads, yields one record per CDR3 protein. The data contain about 650,000 distinct CDR3 sequences, 32% of them singletons. The chain carries TRBV27 and TRBJ2-7; the match to TRBD2 covers 11 bases. Sequenced: blood. The sequence came from a woman aged 80 or older in good health. This CDR3 is CASSSSGTSGYEQYV. For the CDR3, the DNA is TGTGCCAGCAGTTCCTCCGGGACTAGCGGCTACGAGCAGTACGTC.